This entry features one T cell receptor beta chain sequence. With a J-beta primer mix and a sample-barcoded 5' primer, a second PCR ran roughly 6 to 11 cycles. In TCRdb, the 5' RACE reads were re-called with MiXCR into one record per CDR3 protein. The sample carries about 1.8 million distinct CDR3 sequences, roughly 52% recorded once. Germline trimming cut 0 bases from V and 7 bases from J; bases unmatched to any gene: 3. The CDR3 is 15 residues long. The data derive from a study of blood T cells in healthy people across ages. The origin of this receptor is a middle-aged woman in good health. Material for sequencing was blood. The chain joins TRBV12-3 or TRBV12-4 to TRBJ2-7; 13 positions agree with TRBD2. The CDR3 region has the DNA TGTGCCAGCAGTTTAGCGCGACTAGCGGGGGGAGAGCAGTACTTC. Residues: CASSLARLAGGEQYF.